This T cell receptor (beta chain) was sequenced for a study of cytomegalovirus exposure and HLA in healthy donors. This clone occurred once. Its target is not known. General study results and limits: For cytomegalovirus status, the classifier reportedly gave diagnoses with high specificity and sensitivity.

The CDR3 is made up of 13 amino acids. The ends were cut back, 6 bases at V and 2 bases at J, with 8 bases in the middle. Germline V lookup: CDR1 LNHDA, CDR2 SQIVND (reference sequence). PCR employed 60 Vbeta and 13 Jbeta primers. Repertoires were generated with immunoSEQ multiplex PCR, while TCRdb's copy carries only in-frame clones and drops some. The data hold over 110,000 clones, with over 65% observed a single time. This clonotype was sampled from a male donor in good health and CMV-seronegative. Sequenced: PBMCs. The chain links TRBV19 to TRBJ1-5, with D unclear. CDR3 sequence: CASRSYGNQPQHF. The CDR3 nucleotides are TGTGCCAGTAGGAGTTATGGCAATCAGCCCCAGCATTTT.